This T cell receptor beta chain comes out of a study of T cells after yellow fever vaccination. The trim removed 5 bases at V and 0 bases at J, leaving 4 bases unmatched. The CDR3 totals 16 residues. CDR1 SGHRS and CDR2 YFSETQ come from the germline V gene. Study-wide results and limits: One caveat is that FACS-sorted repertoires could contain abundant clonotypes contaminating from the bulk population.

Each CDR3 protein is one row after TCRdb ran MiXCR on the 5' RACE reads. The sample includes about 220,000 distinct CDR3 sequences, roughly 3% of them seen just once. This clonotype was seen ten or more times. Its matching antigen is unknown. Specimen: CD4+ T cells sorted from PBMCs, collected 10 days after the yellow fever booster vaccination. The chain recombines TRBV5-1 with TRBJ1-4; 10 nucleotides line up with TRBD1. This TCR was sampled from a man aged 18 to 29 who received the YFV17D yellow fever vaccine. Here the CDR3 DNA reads TGCGCCAGCAGGAGGACAGGGGGGACAACTAATGAAAAACTGTTTTTT. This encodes CASRRTGGTTNEKLFF.